The T cell receptor beta chain under discussion was sequenced for a study of T cell responses to AZD1222 COVID-19 vaccine. Profiling relied on immunoSEQ multiplex PCR, and the TCRdb table lists in-frame clones only, not all of them. This sample carries roughly 100,000 clones, about 85% of them seen once, and the ten largest clones take around 2.3%. This CDR3 has 13 residues. CDR1 is SGDLS and CDR2 is YYNGEE in the germline V gene. The ends were cut back, 4 bases at V and 0 bases at J, with 5 bases in the middle. This TCR was recovered from an adult who received the AZD1222 COVID-19 vaccine. This material consisted of peripheral blood, taken 28 days after the second AZD1222 dose. The chain couples TRBV9 to TRBJ1-3; unclear D gene. The CDR3: CASSNSSGNTIYF. The CDR3 nucleotides are TGTGCCAGCAGCAACAGCTCTGGAAACACCATATATTTT.